Included here is one TCR beta chain sequence, with context. Its target is not known. The entry originates in a study of T cells expressing NK-cell markers. Study summary: The authors sequenced eight donors, of whom seven were HCMV-seropositive and one was seronegative. Study conclusions and caveats: For six donors, the dominant NKG2C+ clonotypes made up roughly 1.0-7.0% of their CD8+ T cells.

TCRdb reworked the 5' RACE reads into one entry per CDR3 protein, no DNA. The table counts 450,000 to 600,000 distinct CDR3 sequences; 3% to 4.5% lies in the top ten. Per germline, CDR1 SGHTA and CDR2 FQGTGA. This CDR3 is built from 15 residues. The V gene is TRBV7-3, the J gene TRBJ2-3; without DNA, the TCRdb call of TRBD2 cannot be checked. The source is a young man in good health. The sequencing sample was made of blood T cells: a sorted CD56 or NKG2C T cell subset, CD4+ or CD8+ T cells, or bulk PBMC T cells (not recorded which). CDR3 sequence: CASSLSGGPEDTQYF.